The 13 T cell receptor beta chains listed next were all sequenced from one sample in a study of PD-L1 blockade in urothelial cancer. Described time point: pretreatment peripheral blood. The assay was immunoSEQ multiplex PCR, and TCRdb's table has in-frame clones only and misses some. Counted here are approximately 79,000 clones, around four fifths occurring once; the ten biggest clones make up approximately 6.7%. The material sequenced was PBMCs, taken around atezolizumab (anti-PD-L1) treatment. Receptor source: a middle-aged man with urothelial cancer.

This rearrangement joins TRBV9 to TRBJ2-1; TRBD2 is a possible D gene (6 bases). From germline, CDR1 is SGDLS and CDR2 YYNGEE. This CDR3 is 13 amino acids long. The V end was cut by 6 bases, the J end by 5 bases, with 12 bases between. The CDR3 nucleotides are TGTGCCAGCACGAGGGAGGTGGACAATGAGCAGTTCTTC. Its protein is CASTREVDNEQFF. Combining the CDR3 with reference TRBV9 and TRBJ2-1 gives the whole variable domain DSGVTQTPKHLITATGQRVTLRCSPRSGDLSVYWYQQSLDQGLQFLIQYYNGEERAKGNILERFSAQQFPDLHSELNLSSLELGDSALYFCASTREVDNEQFFGPGTRLTVL.

This clone appeared a single time. The genes are TRBV11-2 and TRBJ2-7; no reliable D call. This CDR3 has 14 amino acids. CDR1 and CDR2 (germline): SGHAT, FQNNGV. V lost 5 bases, J lost 0 bases, and 11 bases lay in between. The CDR3 nucleotides read TGTGCCAGCAGCGATCGGGTGATCTCCTACGAGCAGTACTTC. It is translated as CASSDRVISYEQYF.

V gene TRBV6-5 combines with J gene TRBJ2-5, with 12 bases matching TRBD2. The CDR3 runs to 16 residues. Germline loops: CDR1 MNHEY, CDR2 SVGAGI. V shed 4 bases, J shed 1 base, and the junction held 4 bases outside the gene matches. In DNA form, the CDR3 reads TGTGCCAGCAGTTCACTAGCGGGAGGCGTCCAAGAGACCCAGTACTTC. It is translated as CASSSLAGGVQETQYF.

The chain carries TRBV4-3 and TRBJ2-1; D gene unclear. The germline V and J ends were trimmed by 0 bases and 4 bases, with 10 bases remaining between them. The CDR3 has 15 amino acids. Germline assignment: CDR1 LGHNA and CDR2 YSLEER. The CDR3 sequence: CASSQDRETYNEQFF. The DNA for the CDR3 is TGCGCCAGCAGCCAAGATAGAGAAACTTACAATGAGCAGTTCTTC.

The chain recombines TRBV28 with TRBJ1-2; 10 nucleotides match TRBD1. The CDR3 totals 15 residues. Germline-derived CDR1 and CDR2 are MDHEN and SYDVKM. Trimming at V came to 7 bases and at J to 8 bases, leaving 13 bases not matched to a gene. The CDR3 protein is CASTGGDRGLKGYTF. The CDR3 nucleotides read TGTGCCAGCACCGGCGGAGACAGGGGGCTCAAAGGCTACACCTTC.

The chain has TRBV19 and TRBJ2-5; a possible D gene is TRBD1 (5 bases). The ends were cut back, 10 bases at V and 0 bases at J, with 18 bases in the middle. The germline CDR1 and CDR2 sequences are LNHDA and SQIVND (reference sequence). This CDR3 region has 15 residues. CDR3 sequence: CATRPGQVYQETQYF. The CDR3 coding sequence is TGTGCCACCCGCCCAGGACAAGTGTACCAAGAGACCCAGTACTTC. Based on the CDR3 plus reference TRBV19 and TRBJ2-5, the full variable domain is DGGITQSPKYLFRKEGQNVTLSCEQNLNHDAMYWYRQDPGQGLRLIYYSQIVNDFQKGDIAEGYSVSREKKESFPLTVTSAQKNPTAFYLCATRPGQVYQETQYFGPGTRLLVL.

The V gene is TRBV28, the J gene TRBJ1-1; 8 bases are shared with TRBD1. V dropped 3 bases and J dropped 6; count of bases not matched to a gene: 6. Germline V CDR1 and CDR2: MDHEN, SYDVKM. The length of the CDR3 is 14 residues. The CDR3 spells CASSLRMTGAEAFF. DNA for the CDR3: TGTGCCAGCAGTTTGCGAATGACAGGGGCTGAAGCTTTCTTT.

The V call is TRBV4-1, the J call TRBJ1-4; 8 bases map to TRBD1. This CDR3 is 15 amino acids long. Trimming removed 1 base from V and 6 bases from J; junction bases left unmatched: 4. Germline CDR1 and CDR2: MGHRA and YSYEKL. For the CDR3, the DNA is TGCGCCAGCAGCCAAGCCGGGACAGGTCATGAAAAACTGTTTTTT. This gives the protein CASSQAGTGHEKLFF.

The rearrangement links TRBV7-9 to TRBJ1-2; a possible D gene is TRBD1 (6 bases). Germline-derived CDR1 and CDR2 are SEHNR and FQNEAQ (reference sequence). V lost 1 base and J 4 bases, leaving 16 bases between the germline ends. This CDR3 comprises 16 residues. As DNA, the CDR3 is TGTGCCAGCAGCTTAGGGACAGCCGGATACCTCTATGGCTACACCTTC. Translated: CASSLGTAGYLYGYTF. Complete variable domain (other parts from reference TRBV7-9 and TRBJ1-2): DTGVSQNPRHKITKRGQNVTFRCDPISEHNRLYWYRQTLGQGPEFLTYFQNEAQLEKSRLLSDRFSAERPKGSFSTLEIQRTEQGDSAMYLCASSLGTAGYLYGYTFGSGTRLTVV.

This clone was found once. J is TRBJ2-3 and V is TRBV5-6; 9 nucleotides match TRBD1. V was pared by 4 bases and J by 6 bases, with 9 bases of the junction left unmatched. Looked up from germline, CDR1 is SGHDT and CDR2 is YYEEEE. The CDR3 contains 15 residues. Here the CDR3 reads CASSRQGTGRDTQYF. The CDR3 region has the DNA TGTGCCAGCAGCCGACAAGGGACAGGGAGGGATACGCAGTATTTT.

The rearrangement joins TRBV28 to TRBJ2-2, with a possible D match to TRBD2 (7 bases). Trimming took 3 bases from V and 3 from J, leaving 14 bases between them. Germline V lookup: CDR1 MDHEN, CDR2 SYDVKM. CDR3 length: 16 residues. CDR3 DNA sequence: TGTGCCAGCAGTTTGGAGGGAGGGGGGTACACCGGGGAGCTGTTTTTT. It specifies CASSLEGGGYTGELFF.

The rearrangement uses TRBV30 and TRBJ2-1; 12 positions match TRBD2. With 7 bases clipped from V and 8 bases from J, the junction kept 9 bases outside the gene matches. Germline-derived CDR1 and CDR2 are GTSNPN and SVGIG (reference sequence). The CDR3 runs 14 residues. The CDR3 sequence: CASLRLAGAHEQFF. The CDR3 DNA follows: TGTGCCTCCCTCCGACTAGCGGGAGCCCATGAGCAGTTCTTC.

For this clone: No conserved phenylalanine or tryptophan ends this CDR3, so it is likely a read error. The DNA is left out, because the CDR3 cannot be placed on it with certainty; the CDR3 is given as TCRdb lists it. The chain links TRBV7-2 to TRBJ2-7; the tabulated D call, TRBD1, remains unverified against the DNA. In germline, CDR1 is SGHTA, CDR2 FQGNSA. The CDR3 is 12 amino acids in total, end residues counted. The CDR3 reads CASSLGDRNFLL.